This T cell receptor beta chain was found in a study of neurological immune-mediated disorders. TCRdb used MiXCR to reprocess the 5' RACE reads, holding one entry per CDR3 protein. The sample shows tens of thousands of distinct CDR3 sequences, around 10% of them seen only once. Whole-study findings and limits: Private repertoires in all groups were suggested, as expanded clones shared no CDR3 amino acid sequences across subjects.

The V gene's germline CDR1 is DFQATT and CDR2 SNEGSKA (reference sequence). V was cut by 3 bases and J by 4 bases, with 15 bases left in between. The CDR3 is 14 amino acids. The sample's time point: longitudinal time-point 2. This clonotype occurred many times. The antigen remains undetermined. The sequence was obtained from a man between 25 and 39 years old in good health. Sequencing was done on a sample of PBMCs. The chain carries TRBV20-1 and TRBJ1-2; D is perhaps TRBD1 (6 bases). CDR3 residues: CSASSQGMTYGYTF. CDR3 nucleotide sequence: TGCAGTGCTAGTTCCCAGGGGATGACCTATGGCTACACCTTC.